These 17 T cell receptor beta chains came from one sample sequenced in a study of glioma-infiltrating T cells after dendritic cell vaccination. Sequencing used immunoSEQ multiplex PCR; TCRdb keeps in-frame clones, though not all of them. This sample has some 110,000 clones, with about 90% found just once. The time point denotes: after dendritic cell vaccination, including at tumor progression/relapse. Sequencing used blood, obtained after dendritic cell vaccination. Source of these receptors: a human donor with glioblastoma.

V is TRBV5-1 and J is TRBJ2-2; 12 nucleotides agree with TRBD2. The CDR3 loop spans 16 amino acids. CDR1 and CDR2 from the germline V gene are SGHRS and YFSETQ. J was trimmed by 2 bases and V by 4 bases; bases with no gene match: 3. CDR3 nucleotides: TGCGCCAGCAGCCAACTAGCGGGAGGAAACACCGGGGAGCTGTTTTTT. It is translated as CASSQLAGGNTGELFF.

This clone has only one observation. J is TRBJ2-7 and V is TRBV27; maybe TRBD2 (6 bases). Trimming removed 2 bases from V and 3 bases from J, with 11 bases in between. CDR3 length: 14 residues. Germline lookup yields CDR1 MNHEY and CDR2 SMNVEV (reference sequence). DNA of the CDR3: TGTGCCAGCAGTTTAGGGCGGGACGTCTACGAGCAGTACTTC. Its protein is CASSLGRDVYEQYF.

CDR3 in amino acids: CASSELRSGEGYTF. CDR3 DNA sequence: TGTGCCAGCAGTGAATTGAGGTCAGGGGAAGGCTACACCTTC. The chain carries TRBV6-1 and TRBJ1-2; D is perhaps TRBD1 (6 bases). The CDR3 runs 14 residues. With 2 bases removed from V and 8 bases from J, the gap between germline ends came to 15 bases. Germline V lookup: CDR1 MNHNS, CDR2 SASEGT.

Concerning this clone: The same CDR3 is also encoded by other DNA sequences in this sample. The rearrangement uses TRBV5-1 and TRBJ2-7, with TRBD1 matching over 9 bases. The V gene's germline CDR1 is SGHRS and CDR2 YFSETQ. CDR3 length: 15 amino acids. The V segment lost 4 bases and the J segment 0 bases; nucleotides outside the gene matches: 5. The CDR3 loop is CASSPGTGSSYEQYF. The CDR3 DNA is TGCGCCAGCAGCCCGGGGACAGGGAGCTCCTACGAGCAGTACTTC. Variable domain in full (rest from reference TRBV5-1 and TRBJ2-7): KAGVTQTPRYLIKTRGQQVTLSCSPISGHRSVSWYQQTPGQGLQFLFEYFSETQRNKGNFPGRFSGRQFSNSRSEMNVSTLELGDSALYLCASSPGTGSSYEQYFGPGTRLTVT.

The chain couples TRBV7-9 to TRBJ1-6; possible D gene TRBD1, 5 bases. Germline-derived CDR1 and CDR2 are SEHNR and FQNEAQ (reference sequence). V was shortened by 4 bases and J by 10 bases, with 14 bases between the two germline ends. The CDR3 extends over 14 amino acids. The CDR3 nucleotides are TGTGCCAGCAGCTCAATAACAGGAACCTCACCCCTCCACTTT. Translation: CASSSITGTSPLHF.

Points on this clone: Within the sample, other DNA sequences also encode this same CDR3. The CDR3 spells CASSPGTGRYEQYF. The DNA of the CDR3 is TGTGCCAGCTCACCAGGGACAGGGAGGTACGAGCAGTACTTC. The chain carries TRBV18 and TRBJ2-7; 9 bases agree with TRBD1. Germline V gene lookup returns CDR1 KGHSH and CDR2 LQKENI. This CDR3 contains 14 residues. V dropped 2 bases and J dropped 4; count of bases not matched to a gene: 3.

This chain uses TRBV29-1 with TRBJ2-1; 7 bases line up with TRBD1. This CDR3 is 13 amino acids long. The trim removed 6 bases at V and 5 bases at J, leaving 7 bases unmatched. The germline V gene has CDR1 SQVTM and CDR2 ANQGSEA. The CDR3 loop reads CSVAPDRDNEQFF. The CDR3 coding sequence is TGCAGCGTCGCCCCAGACAGGGACAATGAGCAGTTCTTC.

CDR3 in amino acids: CASGGGTPNEKLFF. The CDR3 DNA reads as TGTGCCAGCGGGGGAGGGACACCAAATGAAAAACTGTTTTTT. This rearrangement joins TRBV18 to TRBJ1-4; maybe TRBD1 (6 bases). This CDR3 comprises 14 residues. The germline gives CDR1 KGHSH, CDR2 LQKENI. V gave up 8 bases and J gave up 5 bases, with 15 bases separating them. Full variable domain (rest looked up from reference TRBV18 and TRBJ1-4): NAGVMQNPRHLVRRRGQEARLRCSPMKGHSHVYWYRQLPEEGLKFMVYLQKENIIDESGMPKERFSAEFPKEGPSILRIQQVVRGDSAAYFCASGGGTPNEKLFFGSGTQLSVL.

The chain joins TRBV6-6 to TRBJ1-1; D remains unclear. CDR3 length equals 13 residues. Germline CDR1 MNHNY, CDR2 SVGAGI (reference sequence). Trimming cost V 6 bases and J 1 base, with 9 bases left between them. The CDR3 loop is CASSLLGNTEAFF. Written as DNA, the CDR3 is TGTGCCAGCAGCTTACTAGGGAACACTGAAGCTTTCTTT.

The chain joins TRBV6-6 to TRBJ2-7, with 14 bases fitting TRBD2. V gave up 6 bases and J gave up 6 bases; unmatched junction bases: 7. Germline-derived CDR1 and CDR2 are MNHNY and SVGAGI (reference sequence). This CDR3 has 15 amino acids. The CDR3 sequence is CASSQPGLAGVEQYF. The CDR3 DNA reads as TGTGCCAGCAGCCAGCCGGGACTAGCGGGAGTCGAGCAGTACTTC.

This clone was seen only once. The chain couples TRBV5-6 to TRBJ1-1; 7 bases align to TRBD1. This CDR3 has 14 residues. Per the germline V gene, CDR1 is SGHDT and CDR2 is YYEEEE. V was pared by 7 bases and J by 3 bases, with 9 bases of the junction left unmatched. The CDR3 region has the DNA TGTGCCAGCCACCCAAGGGGGCGGGACACTGAAGCTTTCTTT. It codes for CASHPRGRDTEAFF.

V usage is TRBV6-6 and J usage is TRBJ2-3, with 10 bases matching TRBD1. CDR3 length: 15 residues. Germline V lookup: CDR1 MNHNY, CDR2 SVGAGI (reference sequence). V trimming: 6 bases; J trimming: 4 bases; junction bases outside the gene matches: 7. Written as DNA, the CDR3 is TGTGCCAGCAGCCTAGACAGGGGGCGGGCAGATACGCAGTATTTT. Its protein product is CASSLDRGRADTQYF.

This clone was seen more than once but under ten times. This chain joins TRBV27 and TRBJ2-7; the match to TRBD1 covers 9 bases. The CDR3 has 13 residues. Looked up from germline, CDR1 is MNHEY and CDR2 is SMNVEV (reference sequence). J gave up 5 bases and V 3 bases, and 2 bases lay outside the gene matches. The CDR3 is CASSFRDRDEQYF. As DNA, the CDR3 is TGTGCCAGCAGTTTTAGGGACAGGGACGAGCAGTACTTC.

In its sample, this clone was seen once. The rearrangement links TRBV29-1 to TRBJ2-1, with 7 bases lining up with TRBD1. The germline V gene encodes CDR1 SQVTM and CDR2 ANQGSEA. The trim removed 4 bases at V and 1 base at J, leaving 4 bases unmatched. This CDR3 is built from 14 residues. The CDR3 DNA reads TGCAGCGTTGTCGACAGGGCTTCCTACAATGAGCAGTTCTTC. Amino acids: CSVVDRASYNEQFF.

V and J are TRBV11-2 and TRBJ1-1, with D possibly being TRBD1 (6 bases). CDR1 and CDR2 from the germline V gene are SGHAT and FQNNGV. The CDR3 is 14 amino acids. The V and J ends lost 4 bases and 4 bases respectively, with 13 bases between them. The DNA of the CDR3 is TGTGCCAGCAGCTCGATTACAGGGTCCACTGAAGCTTTCTTT. It yields the protein CASSSITGSTEAFF.

V and J are TRBV13 and TRBJ2-7; tentatively, D is TRBD2 (6 bases). Trimming left V 3 bases short and J 5 bases short, with 14 bases between. The CDR3 is made up of 14 amino acids. Germline V lookup: CDR1 PRHDT, CDR2 FYEKMQ (reference sequence). CDR3 sequence: CASSFSEGSHEQYF. For the CDR3, the DNA is TGTGCCAGCAGCTTCTCGGAGGGGTCCCACGAGCAGTACTTC.

This sequence joins TRBV28 and TRBJ2-5; the D gene is possibly TRBD2 (7 bases). Germline CDR1 reads MDHEN; CDR2 reads SYDVKM. Trimming pared 6 bases from V and 5 bases from J, leaving 13 bases between. The CDR3 has 13 residues. Here the CDR3 reads CASRAGARETQYF. CDR3 coding DNA: TGTGCCAGCAGGGCGGGGGCGCGGGAGACCCAGTACTTC.